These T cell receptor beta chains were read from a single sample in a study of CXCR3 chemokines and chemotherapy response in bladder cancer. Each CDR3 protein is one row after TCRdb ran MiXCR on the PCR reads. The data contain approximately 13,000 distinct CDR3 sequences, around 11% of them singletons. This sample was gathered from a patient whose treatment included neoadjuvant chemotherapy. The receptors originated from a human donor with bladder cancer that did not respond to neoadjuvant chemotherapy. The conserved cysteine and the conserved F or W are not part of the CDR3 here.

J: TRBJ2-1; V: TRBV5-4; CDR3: ASSLGLAGYNEQF
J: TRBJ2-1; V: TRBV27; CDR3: ASSYPKGNEQF
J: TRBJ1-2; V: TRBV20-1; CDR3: SARDWQSNYGYT
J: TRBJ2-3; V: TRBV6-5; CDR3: ASSYADSTDTQY
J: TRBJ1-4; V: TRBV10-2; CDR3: ASSEPGEGEKLF
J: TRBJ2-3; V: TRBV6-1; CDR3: ASRATESTDTQY
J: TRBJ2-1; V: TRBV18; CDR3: ASSPRDDNEQF
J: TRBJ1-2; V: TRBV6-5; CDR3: ASTGGNGYT
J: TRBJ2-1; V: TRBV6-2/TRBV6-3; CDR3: ASSYSFGGNEQF
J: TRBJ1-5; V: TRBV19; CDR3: ASSRIGDQPQH
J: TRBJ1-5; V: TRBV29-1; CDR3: SVQDRAAGNQPQH
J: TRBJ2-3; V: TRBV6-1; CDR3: ASRGSADTQY
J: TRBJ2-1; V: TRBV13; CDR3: ASSLTLAIEQF
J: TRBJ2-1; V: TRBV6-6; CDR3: ASSSSGQGYNEQF
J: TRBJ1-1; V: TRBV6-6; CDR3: ASSYSGSGTEAF
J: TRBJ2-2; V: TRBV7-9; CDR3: ASSSRTPGELF
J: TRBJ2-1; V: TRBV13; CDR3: ASSLRLADYNEQF
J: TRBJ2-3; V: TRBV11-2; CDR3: ASSLDGDNTDTQY
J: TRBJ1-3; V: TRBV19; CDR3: ASSISSGNTIY
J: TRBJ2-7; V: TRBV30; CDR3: AWNRGPPYEQY
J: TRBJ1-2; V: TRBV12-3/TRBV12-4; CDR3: ASSFTGAYGYT
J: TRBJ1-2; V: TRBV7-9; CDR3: AIRTEVGYT
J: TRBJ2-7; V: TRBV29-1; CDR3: SVQTGGAYEQY
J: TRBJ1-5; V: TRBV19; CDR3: AASPRDRGGIQPQH
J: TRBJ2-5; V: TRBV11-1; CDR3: ASSTRDFQETQY
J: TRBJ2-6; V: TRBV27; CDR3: ATLPGRGPSGANVLT
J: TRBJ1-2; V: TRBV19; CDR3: ASSPGTGGYGYT
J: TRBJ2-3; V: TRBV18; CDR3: ASSPQDTKFGTQY
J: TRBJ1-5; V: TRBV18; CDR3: ASSPGADSNQPQH
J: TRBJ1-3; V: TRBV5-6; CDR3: ASSLGVATPAISGNTIY
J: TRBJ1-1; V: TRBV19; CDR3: ASSRQGPTEAF
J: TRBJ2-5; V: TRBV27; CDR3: ASSLSYRVKGETQY
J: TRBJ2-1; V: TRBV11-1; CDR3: ASSLTSGVSNEQF
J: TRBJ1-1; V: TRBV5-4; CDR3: ASSLQSGEAF
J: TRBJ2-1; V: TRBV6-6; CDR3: ASSYSGGIEQF
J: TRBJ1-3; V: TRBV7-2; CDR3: ASSLGGAGNTIY
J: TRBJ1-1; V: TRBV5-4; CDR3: ASSWDF
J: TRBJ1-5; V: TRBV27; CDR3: ASSAGGPDQPQH
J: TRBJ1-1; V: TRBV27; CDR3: ASSFLGGRTEAF
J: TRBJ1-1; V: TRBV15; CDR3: ATSGSRYTEAF
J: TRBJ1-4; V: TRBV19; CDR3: ASSMGEVANEKLF
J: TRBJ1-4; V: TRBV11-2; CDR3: ASSLKWTAGEKLF
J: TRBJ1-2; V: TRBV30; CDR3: AWSRSTNYGYT